Listed here are 23 T cell receptor beta chains from one sample, sequenced in a study of T cell responses to AZD1222 COVID-19 vaccine. The method was immunoSEQ multiplex PCR; TCRdb's version includes in-frame clones alone and lacks a portion of them. The sample lists 70,000 to 90,000 clones; about 78% were seen once. This material consisted of peripheral blood, taken on day 0 of AZD1222 vaccination. These receptors were obtained from an adult in good health.

This clone was detected only once. The chain carries TRBV29-1 and TRBJ1-3; no clear D. V shed 5 bases and J shed 4 bases, with 6 bases lying between them. This CDR3 comprises 11 residues. Germline CDR1 reads SQVTM; CDR2 reads ANQGSEA. CDR3 DNA: TGCAGCGTTTCGCCGGGAAACACCATATATTTT. Protein: CSVSPGNTIYF.

The rearrangement uses TRBV19 and TRBJ1-6; D might be TRBD1 (5 bases). Germline V gene sequence: CDR1 LNHDA, CDR2 SQIVND (reference sequence). This CDR3 is 15 amino acids long. V lost 7 bases and J 7 bases, leaving 17 bases between the germline ends. The CDR3 DNA reads TGTGCCAGTACCACCCAAGGACAAGCGAATTCACCCCTCCACTTT. It is translated as CASTTQGQANSPLHF.

The CDR3 reads CASRGAGGHTEAFF. CDR3 nucleotides: TGTGCCAGCAGGGGGGCAGGGGGCCACACTGAAGCTTTCTTT. This rearrangement joins TRBV27 to TRBJ1-1; 8 positions agree with TRBD1. Germline CDR1 is MNHEY and CDR2 is SMNVEV (reference sequence). The CDR3 totals 14 residues. The ends lost 6 bases at V and 3 bases at J; junction bases unmatched: 6.

V usage is TRBV5-1 and J usage is TRBJ2-1, with 15 nucleotides matching TRBD2. This CDR3 comprises 17 residues. Germline loops: CDR1 SGHRS, CDR2 YFSETQ. V trimming: 1 base; J trimming: 7 bases; junction bases outside the gene matches: 6. Here the CDR3 DNA reads TGCGCCAGCAGCTTGAAGCCCGGGACTAGCGGGAGGAATGAGCAGTTCTTC. Protein product: CASSLKPGTSGRNEQFF. The full variable domain, rest sourced from reference TRBV5-1 and TRBJ2-1, is KAGVTQTPRYLIKTRGQQVTLSCSPISGHRSVSWYQQTPGQGLQFLFEYFSETQRNKGNFPGRFSGRQFSNSRSEMNVSTLELGDSALYLCASSLKPGTSGRNEQFFGPGTRLTVL.

This sequence joins TRBV14 and TRBJ1-4; D is undetermined. This CDR3 has 18 amino acids. Germline lookup yields CDR1 SGHDN and CDR2 FVKESK. V lost 1 base and J lost 8, with 23 bases in between. The CDR3 loop reads CASSQAVRAPGIGEKLFF. The CDR3 coding sequence is TGTGCCAGCAGCCAAGCGGTTCGAGCCCCGGGAATTGGGGAAAAACTGTTTTTT.

The V gene is TRBV4-3, the J gene TRBJ1-6; the D gene is possibly TRBD1 (6 bases). Germline V gene sequence: CDR1 LGHNA, CDR2 YSLEER. There are 15 residues in the CDR3. V was pared by 0 bases and J by 7 bases, with 10 bases between. CDR3 nucleotide sequence: TGCGCCAGCAGCCAAGAAACAGGGTTGAATTCACCCCTCCACTTT. This codes for CASSQETGLNSPLHF.

The chain couples TRBV6-5 to TRBJ1-5; the D is unclear. Looked up from germline, CDR1 is MNHEY and CDR2 is SVGAGI. Trimming removed 4 bases from V and 3 bases from J, with 7 bases in between. The CDR3 contains 13 residues. The CDR3 sequence is CASSFRPNQPQHF. CDR3 in DNA: TGTGCCAGCAGTTTCCGGCCCAATCAGCCCCAGCATTTT.

The rearrangement uses TRBV18 and TRBJ1-1, with TRBD1 as a possible D gene (5 bases). V gave up 2 bases and J gave up 1 base, with 14 bases separating them. Germline CDR1 and CDR2: KGHSH and LQKENI. CDR3 size: 16 residues. CDR3 DNA: TGTGCCAGCTCACCATCAGGGAGAGAATCGAACACTGAAGCTTTCTTT. Protein: CASSPSGRESNTEAFF.

The J gene is TRBJ1-5, the V gene TRBV6-6; D gene ambiguous. The CDR3 spans 12 residues. V was trimmed by 0 bases and J by 11 bases, leaving 8 bases between them. Germline CDR1 MNHNY, CDR2 SVGAGI (reference sequence). Here the CDR3 reads CASSYSLEAQHF. The CDR3 DNA follows: TGTGCCAGCAGTTACTCTCTAGAGGCCCAGCATTTT.

The chain links TRBV10-3 to TRBJ2-1; 12 nucleotides line up with TRBD2. The CDR3 totals 16 residues. The germline V gene has CDR1 ENHRY and CDR2 SYGVKD. The J segment lost 4 bases and the V segment lost 4 bases, leaving 5 bases of the junction unmatched. This CDR3 is CAISVGLAGGYNEQFF. The CDR3 region has the DNA TGTGCCATCAGTGTGGGGCTAGCGGGAGGGTACAATGAGCAGTTCTTC.

The rearrangement joins TRBV18 to TRBJ1-2; 7 positions match TRBD1. The junction had 12 bases not matched to a gene; V was cut back by 5 bases and J by 3 bases. CDR1 is KGHSH and CDR2 is LQKENI in the germline V gene. This CDR3 region has 16 residues. The CDR3 spells CASSTYGQEGDYGYTF. The CDR3 DNA reads as TGTGCCAGCTCAACTTATGGACAGGAGGGAGACTATGGCTACACCTTC.

This chain joins TRBV11-2 and TRBJ1-1; 12 bases map to TRBD1. CDR3 size: 14 residues. From germline, CDR1 is SGHAT and CDR2 FQNNGV. J lost 7 bases, V lost 7 bases, and 7 bases had no gene match. The CDR3 sequence is CASNLGQGANEAFF. The CDR3 nucleotides are TGTGCCAGCAACCTGGGACAGGGGGCTAATGAAGCTTTCTTT.

The table lists this clone with a few counts. The rearrangement joins TRBV27 to TRBJ2-3, with D unclear. The CDR3 contains 14 residues. The V gene's germline CDR1 is MNHEY and CDR2 SMNVEV (reference sequence). V shed 4 bases and J shed 0 bases, with 8 bases lying between them. The CDR3 sequence is CASSWYTSTDTQYF. The CDR3 coding sequence is TGTGCCAGCAGTTGGTACACGAGCACAGATACGCAGTATTTT.

V usage is TRBV2 and J usage is TRBJ1-1; 7 bases map to TRBD1. Unmatched junction bases numbered 8, after V lost 6 bases and J lost 4 bases. The CDR3 sequence is 14 residues long. Germline V gives CDR1 SNHLY, CDR2 FYNNEI. The CDR3 protein is CASRRDSSLTEAFF. The CDR3 coding sequence is TGTGCCAGCAGGAGGGACAGCAGCCTCACTGAAGCTTTCTTT.

The V call is TRBV24-1, the J call TRBJ2-3; D gene unclear. The V end lost 4 bases, the J end lost 2 bases, and 12 bases lay between the germline ends. CDR3 length: 15 amino acids. Germline values: CDR1 KGHDR, CDR2 SFDVKD. DNA for the CDR3: TGTGCCACCAGTGACTCCACAGTGTACACAGATACGCAGTATTTT. It specifies CATSDSTVYTDTQYF.

The chain couples TRBV5-1 to TRBJ2-7; D not resolved. V lost 0 bases and J lost 6, with 4 bases in between. The length of the CDR3 is 11 residues. Germline values: CDR1 SGHRS, CDR2 YFSETQ. In nucleotides, the CDR3 is TGCGCCAGCAGCTTGGACGGCGAGCAGTACTTC. Protein: CASSLDGEQYF.

This clone was observed a few times. The rearrangement joins TRBV25-1 to TRBJ2-7; D uncertain. CDR1 and CDR2 (germline): MGHDK, SYGVNS. Trimming pared 3 bases from V and 13 bases from J, leaving 16 bases between. The CDR3 has 12 residues. The CDR3 loop reads CASSDGRQRTYF. The DNA for the CDR3 is TGTGCCAGCAGTGACGGTAGGCAGCGAACTTACTTC.

The chain links TRBV29-1 to TRBJ2-1; no reliable D call. This CDR3 is 14 amino acids long. The germline gives CDR1 SQVTM, CDR2 ANQGSEA. Trimming took 3 bases from V and 0 from J, leaving 9 bases between them. The CDR3 spells CSVEPAFSYNEQFF. Written as DNA, the CDR3 is TGCAGCGTTGAGCCGGCCTTCTCCTACAATGAGCAGTTCTTC.

This chain connects TRBV6-5 to TRBJ2-7; D is unresolved. Looked up from germline, CDR1 is MNHEY and CDR2 is SVGAGI. V was trimmed by 5 bases and J by 5 bases, leaving 13 bases between them. This CDR3 is 13 amino acids long. For the CDR3, the DNA is TGTGCCAGCAGTCCCCTCGGAGTGGACGAGCAGTACTTC. This codes for CASSPLGVDEQYF.

The CDR3 is CASRTRAADTGELFF. CDR3 coding DNA: TGTGCCAGCAGAACCCGGGCCGCGGACACCGGGGAGCTGTTTTTT. V usage is TRBV28 and J usage is TRBJ2-2, with no clear D. Deletions cut 6 bases from V and 3 bases from J, with 14 bases between. The length of the CDR3 is 15 residues. Germline loops: CDR1 MDHEN, CDR2 SYDVKM.

This sequence joins TRBV11-2 and TRBJ1-5; 9 bases agree with TRBD1. J gave up 4 bases and V 4 bases, and 5 bases lay outside the gene matches. Looked up from germline, CDR1 is SGHAT and CDR2 is FQNNGV. There are 15 residues in the CDR3. In nucleotides, the CDR3 is TGTGCCAGCAGCTCCTCGGGACAGGGTAATCAGCCCCAGCATTTT. This translates into CASSSSGQGNQPQHF.

This chain links TRBV24-1 with TRBJ2-7; D is possibly TRBD1 or TRBD2 (6 bases each). The germline CDR1 and CDR2 sequences are KGHDR and SFDVKD. V dropped 1 base and J dropped 0 bases, with 21 bases sitting between them. CDR3 length equals 19 residues. CDR3 in DNA: TGTGCCACCAGTGATTTTCGGTCTGTTTGGAGGGGGATCTCCTACGAGCAGTACTTC. Its protein product is CATSDFRSVWRGISYEQYF.

V and J are TRBV4-2 and TRBJ2-5; no clear D. CDR1 and CDR2 (germline): LGHNA, YNFKEQ. The CDR3 has 14 residues. With 0 bases removed from V and 3 bases from J, the gap between germline ends came to 8 bases. CDR3 nucleotides: TGTGCCAGCAGCCAAGATACACAGAAAGAGACCCAGTACTTC. Encoded protein: CASSQDTQKETQYF.